This T cell receptor (beta chain) was captured in a study of ipilimumab plus nivolumab after autologous stem cell transplantation. The wider study: The DLBCL group included primary refractory and relapsed cases.

Overall study findings and caveats: Per the authors, repertoire, Treg and microbiota data justify further study.

Profiling relied on immunoSEQ multiplex PCR, and the TCRdb table lists in-frame clones only, not all of them. The table records more than 20,000 clones, 77% of them present only once. Starting 14 to 28 days after autologous transplant, ipilimumab 1 mg/kg was given. Through week 26, nivolumab 3 mg/kg IV was given weeks 1, 4, 7, 10, then biweekly. This clone was picked up one time. The antigen is unknown. This CDR3 spans 14 amino acids. The junction had 5 bases not matched to a gene; V was cut back by 3 bases and J by 4 bases. CDR1 is KGHSH and CDR2 is LQKENI in the germline V gene. The receptor was isolated from a male donor with diffuse large B-cell lymphoma. This sample comprised PBMCs, obtained in a trial of ipilimumab plus nivolumab as post-transplant consolidation. This chain uses TRBV18 with TRBJ2-5, with 7 bases aligning to TRBD2. CDR3 sequence (DNA): TGTGCCAGCTCACCTGCGGGCGGGGGAGAGACCCAGTACTTC. Protein product: CASSPAGGGETQYF.